This paragraph covers one TCR beta chain sequence. Sequencing was performed with immunoSEQ multiplex PCR; in TCRdb, only in-frame clones are kept and a portion is missing. The sample shows approximately 120,000 clones, 81% of them seen only once. This sample stems from a study of blood T cell repertoires in COVID-19. On the study more broadly: Sources were T cells, B-cell-depleted T cells, or PBMCs; the material itself was cDNA or gDNA.

The CDR3 spans 15 residues. V was trimmed by 6 bases and J by 2 bases, leaving 14 bases between them. Germline V CDR1 and CDR2: MDHEN, SYDVKM. The source is a human donor in a cohort sampled during active COVID-19. Sequencing was done on a sample of peripheral blood. The chain couples TRBV28 to TRBJ1-5; a weak D match, TRBD1 (6 bases). The DNA for the CDR3 is TGTGCCAGCAGCCGTGGAGGGGGGGGCAATCAGCCCCAGCATTTT. Translation gives CASSRGGGGNQPQHF.